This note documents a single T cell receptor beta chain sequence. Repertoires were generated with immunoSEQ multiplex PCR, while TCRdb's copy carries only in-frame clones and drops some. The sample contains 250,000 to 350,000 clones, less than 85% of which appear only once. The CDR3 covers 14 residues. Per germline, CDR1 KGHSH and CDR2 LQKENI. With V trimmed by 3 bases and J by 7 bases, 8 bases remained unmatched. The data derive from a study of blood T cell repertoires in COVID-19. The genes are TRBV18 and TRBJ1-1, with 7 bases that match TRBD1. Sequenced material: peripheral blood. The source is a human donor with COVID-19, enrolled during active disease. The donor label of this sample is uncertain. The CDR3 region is CASSPEGAEGEAFF. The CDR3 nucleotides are TGTGCCAGCTCACCTGAGGGGGCTGAGGGTGAAGCTTTCTTT.